The table lists the clone carrying this T cell receptor (beta chain) with a few counts. Libraries of TCR beta came from quantitative 5'-RACE with molecular barcodes. Each CDR3 protein gets one entry after TCRdb re-called the 5' RACE reads with MiXCR. The repertoire holds fewer than 200,000 distinct CDR3 sequences, with around a tenth as singletons. Germline CDR1 is MNHEY and CDR2 is SVGAGI. V was pared by 2 bases and J by 4 bases, with 6 bases between. The CDR3 covers 14 residues. This sample was included in a study of CD8 T cells in ankylosing spondylitis. Sequencing was performed on blood, either unsorted or a sorted T cell fraction (not recorded which). The V call is TRBV6-5, the J call TRBJ1-6, with no clear D. The TCR comes from a female donor with ankylosing spondylitis or in good health (not recorded which). The CDR3 loop is CASSYEAYNSPLHF. In DNA form, the CDR3 reads TGTGCCAGCAGTTACGAAGCGTATAATTCACCCCTCCACTTT.